These T cell receptor beta chains were read from a single sample in a study of T cell repertoires in cytomegalovirus infection. TCRdb reprocessed the reads with MiXCR, giving one entry per CDR3 protein. The repertoire has about 360,000 distinct CDR3 sequences, over 15% of them found once; the top ten carry approximately 10%. The sequenced material came from PBMCs. These receptors all come from a human donor in good health (CMV status not recorded). Some clones in this sample may be carry-over from other donors' samples. CDR3s include the opening cysteine and the closing phenylalanine or tryptophan. A D gene is named only where the DNA matches it firmly. Clone size is shown for a subset of rows, as once, few, many or a class of expanded clone.

clone_size d_call j_call v_call cdr3_aa cdr3_nt
few NA TRBJ1-2 TRBV7-2 CASSLNSYGYTF TGTGCCAGCAGCTTAAACAGCTATGGCTACACCTTC
NA NA TRBJ1-1 TRBV20-1 CSAALRNTEAFF TGCAGTGCTGCGCTACGAAACACTGAAGCTTTCTTT
many NA TRBJ1-2 TRBV10-2 CASSESLGVAVYGYTF TGCGCCAGCAGTGAGTCCCTGGGCGTGGCGGTCTATGGCTACACCTTC
many NA TRBJ1-1 TRBV7-2 CASSFRGGMNTEAFF TGTGCCAGCAGCTTCAGGGGAGGTATGAACACTGAAGCTTTCTTT
many NA TRBJ2-6 TRBV12-3/TRBV12-4 CASRSGGYGANVLTF TGTGCCAGCAGATCAGGCGGGTATGGGGCCAACGTCCTGACTTTC
many TRBD2 TRBJ2-3 TRBV7-8 CASSLWASGSADTQYF TGTGCCAGCAGCCTCTGGGCTAGCGGGAGCGCAGATACGCAGTATTTT
few NA TRBJ2-1 TRBV3-1 CASLSGASEQFF TGTGCCAGCCTCTCCGGTGCCAGTGAGCAGTTCTTC
many NA TRBJ1-5 TRBV7-2 CASSWDLNQPQHF TGTGCCAGCAGCTGGGACCTCAATCAGCCCCAGCATTTT
few NA TRBJ2-5 TRBV19 CASSIRESETQYF TGTGCCAGTAGTATCAGGGAATCCGAGACCCAGTACTTC
few NA TRBJ2-1 TRBV7-9 CASSRSSAYNEQFF TGTGCCAGCAGCCGAAGTTCCGCCTACAATGAGCAGTTCTTC
many TRBD2 TRBJ2-7 TRBV7-2 CASSLASGGSGGSYEQYF TGTGCCAGCAGCTTAGCATCGGGGGGGTCGGGGGGGTCCTACGAGCAGTACTTC
many NA TRBJ2-6 TRBV10-3 CAISELPSGANVLTF TGTGCCATCAGTGAGCTCCCATCTGGGGCCAACGTCCTGACTTTC
few TRBD2 TRBJ2-1 TRBV5-5 CASRGVAGYNEQFF TGTGCCAGCAGGGGGGTAGCGGGGTACAATGAGCAGTTCTTC
few NA TRBJ1-6 TRBV15 CATSRDGGPTSSLHF TGTGCCACCAGCAGAGATGGGGGGCCCACGTCGTCCCTCCACTTT
many TRBD2 TRBJ2-5 TRBV7-9 CASRQRLGTSGNEYQETQYF TGTGCCAGCCGACAACGCCTGGGGACTAGCGGAAACGAGTACCAAGAGACCCAGTACTTC
many TRBD2 TRBJ2-3 TRBV7-9 CASSQQRGGVDTQYF TGTGCCAGCAGCCAACAACGCGGGGGAGTAGATACGCAGTATTTT
NA NA TRBJ2-7 TRBV29-1 CSTSHGASYEQYF TGCAGCACTTCCCATGGGGCCTCCTACGAGCAGTACTTC
many NA TRBJ2-1 TRBV7-6 CASSLVPDTTYNEQFF TGTGCCAGCAGCTTAGTACCGGATACTACATACAATGAGCAGTTCTTC
few TRBD2 TRBJ2-7 TRBV9 CASTRTSAYYEQYF TGTGCCAGCACTAGGACTAGCGCCTACTACGAGCAGTACTTC
few NA TRBJ2-1 TRBV19 CASSIEIYNEQFF TGTGCCAGTAGTATTGAGATCTACAATGAGCAGTTCTTC
NA TRBD2 TRBJ2-7 TRBV12-3/TRBV12-4 CASSKGLAGKYF TGTGCCAGCAGTAAAGGACTAGCGGGCAAGTACTTC
many NA TRBJ1-5 TRBV15 CATSRDNDRGQPQHF TGTGCCACCAGCAGAGATAACGACAGAGGGCAGCCCCAGCATTTT
many NA TRBJ1-4 TRBV19 CASSAGREKLFF TGTGCCAGTAGTGCGGGGAGAGAAAAACTGTTTTTT
medium-sized NA TRBJ2-2 TRBV7-2 CASSLGPVTNTGELFF TGTGCCAGCAGCTTAGGTCCGGTTACGAACACCGGGGAGCTGTTTTTT
NA NA TRBJ1-5 TRBV19 CASSIIFGDGQPQHF TGTGCCAGTAGTATAATTTTTGGGGATGGGCAGCCCCAGCATTTT
few NA TRBJ1-1 TRBV5-6 CASSLWLGLSAFF TGTGCCAGCAGCTTGTGGTTGGGTTTATCGGCTTTCTTT
many NA TRBJ1-1 TRBV19 CASSNAGAPERAFF TGTGCCAGTAGTAACGCCGGGGCTCCCGAGCGAGCTTTCTTT
many NA TRBJ2-7 TRBV12-3/TRBV12-4 CASSLGRGVSYEQYF TGTGCCAGCAGTTTAGGCAGGGGAGTTTCCTACGAGCAGTACTTC
few NA TRBJ2-1 TRBV14 CASSLSPGGLGNEQFF TGTGCCAGCAGCCTTTCACCAGGCGGATTGGGCAATGAGCAGTTCTTC
few NA TRBJ2-2 TRBV6-6 CASSPDQGNTGELFF TGTGCCAGCAGTCCAGACCAGGGGAACACCGGGGAGCTGTTTTTT
few NA TRBJ1-1 TRBV7-6 CASSSLGANTEAFF TGTGCCAGCAGCTCACTTGGAGCGAACACTGAAGCTTTCTTT
few NA TRBJ2-7 TRBV2 CASNRDVAYEQYF TGTGCCAGCAACCGCGACGTAGCCTACGAGCAGTACTTC
few NA TRBJ1-1 TRBV2 CASSQELNTEAFF TGTGCCAGCAGCCAGGAGTTGAACACTGAAGCTTTCTTT
NA NA TRBJ2-5 TRBV7-6 CASGSTIQETQYF TGTGCCAGCGGTTCGACAATACAAGAGACCCAGTACTTC
NA NA TRBJ2-3 TRBV19 CASSIRTAPDTQYF TGTGCCAGTAGTATCAGAACAGCGCCAGATACGCAGTATTTT
NA TRBD2 TRBJ2-3 TRBV27 CASSLRREGRSGQYF TGTGCCAGCAGTTTAAGGCGGGAGGGCCGGTCGGGGCAGTATTTT
many TRBD1 TRBJ1-2 TRBV7-8 CASSLGDRENGYTF TGTGCCAGCAGCTTAGGGGACAGGGAGAATGGCTACACCTTC
NA NA TRBJ1-5 TRBV7-7 CASSSRDRDEAQHF TGTGCCAGCAGCTCTCGGGACCGGGATGAAGCCCAGCATTTT
NA NA TRBJ1-5 TRBV15 CATPAAPLPGTEHF TGTGCCACCCCAGCAGCACCCCTACCCGGGACGGAGCATTTT
NA NA TRBJ2-5 TRBV7-7 CASSFRIGETQYF TGTGCCAGCAGCTTCAGGATAGGTGAGACCCAGTACTTC
NA TRBD2 TRBJ2-3 TRBV6-2/TRBV6-3 CASSPSPGTSGSRADTQYF TGTGCCAGCAGTCCAAGCCCCGGGACTAGCGGGAGTCGTGCAGATACGCAGTATTTT
NA TRBD1 TRBJ2-3 TRBV20-1 CSAQGQGSPDTQYF TGCAGTGCCCAAGGACAGGGTAGTCCAGATACGCAGTATTTT
few TRBD2 TRBJ2-1 TRBV10-3 CAISIQLAGVSEQFF TGTGCCATCAGTATACAACTAGCGGGAGTGTCTGAGCAGTTCTTC
NA NA TRBJ2-4 TRBV4-1 CASSQGVISRNIQYF TGCGCCAGCAGCCAAGGTGTCATCTCCAGAAACATTCAGTACTTC
NA NA TRBJ2-2 TRBV20-1 CSARPSSGRVTGELFF TGCAGTGCTAGACCATCGTCCGGGCGGGTCACCGGGGAGCTGTTTTTT
few NA TRBJ2-5 TRBV29-1 CSVAGFSGQETQYF TGCAGCGTTGCGGGATTTAGCGGCCAAGAGACCCAGTACTTC
few NA TRBJ2-7 TRBV20-1 CSAFNPSGSSYEQYF TGCAGTGCATTTAACCCCAGCGGAAGCTCCTACGAGCAGTACTTC
NA NA TRBJ2-1 TRBV7-9 CASSFRDSYNEQFF TGTGCCAGCAGCTTTCGGGACTCTTACAATGAGCAGTTCTTC
few TRBD2 TRBJ2-5 TRBV12-3/TRBV12-4 CASRSSGAREETQYF TGTGCCAGCAGATCTAGCGGAGCGAGGGAAGAGACCCAGTACTTC
NA NA TRBJ2-1 TRBV7-9 CASKPGVGNEQFF TGTGCCAGCAAGCCGGGAGTTGGTAATGAGCAGTTCTTC
few NA TRBJ1-2 TRBV4-1 CASSQPSRASYGYTF TGCGCCAGCAGCCAGCCCTCGAGGGCGAGCTATGGCTACACCTTC
NA NA TRBJ1-1 TRBV6-6 CASSYSQGRTEAFF TGTGCCAGCAGTTACTCGCAGGGGCGAACTGAAGCTTTCTTT
NA NA TRBJ2-5 TRBV7-2 CASSSEPVETQYF TGTGCCAGCAGCTCGGAACCGGTGGAGACCCAGTACTTC
NA NA TRBJ2-7 TRBV20-1 CSAIPGPVYEQYF TGCAGTGCTATACCGGGACCTGTCTACGAGCAGTACTTC
NA NA TRBJ1-2 TRBV20-1 CSATSGVNSYGYTF TGCAGTGCTACCAGCGGGGTCAACTCGTATGGCTACACCTTC
NA TRBD1 TRBJ2-7 TRBV4-1 CASSIGTGATYEQYF TGCGCCAGCAGCATTGGAACAGGGGCTACCTACGAGCAGTACTTC
NA NA TRBJ1-1 TRBV4-1 CASSHRGRSPEAFF TGCGCCAGCAGCCATAGGGGGAGGAGCCCTGAAGCTTTCTTT